This T cell receptor (beta chain) originates from a study of cytomegalovirus exposure and HLA in healthy donors. Findings of the study overall: Judged likely to be a sequencing artifact was a cluster of highly shared sequence variants.

This clone was detected only a few times. Its antigen is undetermined. CDR1 and CDR2 (germline): GTSNPN, SVGIG (reference sequence). Germline trimming cut 7 bases from V and 5 bases from J; bases unmatched to any gene: 11. This CDR3 spans 15 amino acids. Both 60 Vbeta primers and 13 Jbeta primers went into the PCR. Sequencing used immunoSEQ multiplex PCR; TCRdb keeps in-frame clones, though not all of them. The data contain about 140,000 clones, more than 75% of them seen just once; the ten biggest clones take up about 1%. The chain is built from TRBV30 and TRBJ1-4, with 9 bases matching TRBD1. The sequenced sample consisted of PBMCs. The clonotype originates from a male donor in good health and CMV-seronegative. This CDR3 reads CASDRGRGKNEKLFF. The CDR3 DNA reads TGTGCCTCGGACAGGGGAAGAGGGAAAAATGAAAAACTGTTTTTT. Complete variable domain (other parts from reference TRBV30 and TRBJ1-4): SQTIHQWPATLVQPVGSPLSLECTVEGTSNPNLYWYRQAAGRGLQLLFYSVGIGQISSEVPQNLSASRPQDRQFILSSKKLLLSDSGFYLCASDRGRGKNEKLFFGSGTQLSVL.